This T cell receptor beta chain derives from a study of OX40 agonist ivuxolimab in advanced cancers. Study-wide context: An agonistic human IgG2 monoclonal antibody against OX40 (CD134) was given. Three patients showed partial responses: one hepatocellular carcinoma and two cutaneous melanoma cases.

Notes on the study in general: On average, CD8+ T cells had more expanded clones than CD4+. Individuals who were partial responders at 0.1-3.0 mg/kg had clonal expansion that ranked among the lowest.

Repertoires were generated with immunoSEQ multiplex PCR, while TCRdb's copy carries only in-frame clones and drops some. The data contain tens of thousands of clones, about 90% of them singletons. Note on this clone: No antigen is known for it.

The source of this sequence is an adult with an advanced solid tumor such as melanoma, head and neck, liver or kidney cancer. The material sequenced was CD4+ or CD8+ T cells sorted from blood, taken in a trial of the OX40 agonist ivuxolimab.

Here the CDR3 DNA reads TGTGCCAGCAGCGTAGGAACGACAGGAAACTACGAGCAGTACTTC. Its translation: CASSVGTTGNYEQYF. The V call is TRBV4-2, the J call TRBJ2-7; tentatively, D is TRBD1 (6 bases). This CDR3 is 15 amino acids long. The V gene lost 5 bases and the J gene lost 3 bases, with 17 bases spanning the gap. CDR1 is LGHNA, CDR2 YNFKEQ, per germline.